The clone carrying this T cell receptor (beta chain) was observed a few times. What it binds is unknown. The CDR3 spans 15 residues. Trimming left V 4 bases short and J 8 bases short, with 17 bases between. The germline V gene encodes CDR1 KGHDR and CDR2 SFDVKD. Through a sample-barcoded 5' primer and a J-beta primer mix, a second PCR was run for 7 to 11 cycles. MiXCR, applied by TCRdb to the 5' RACE reads, yields one record per CDR3 protein. The sample shows more than 750,000 distinct CDR3 sequences, 25% to 35% of them seen only once. This record belongs to a study of blood T cells in healthy people across ages. Healthy Russian Caucasian donors spanned ages roughly 6 to 100 years. Study results and limitations: The fall in TCR beta diversity per million T cells was roughly linear with age.

The data were also submitted as part of a second study, on T cells of mothers and their children. That paper notes: Nobody spotted any persistent microchimeric T cell clones.

The source material was blood. The J gene is TRBJ2-1, the V gene TRBV24-1; D may correspond to TRBD1 or TRBD2 (6 bases each). The source of this sequence is a woman aged 40 to 50 in good health. The CDR3 protein is CATSDASEGVYEQFF. In DNA, the CDR3 is TGTGCCACCAGTGACGCTAGCGAGGGGGTATATGAGCAGTTCTTC.